A single sample is the source of the 15 T cell receptor beta chains below, sequenced in a study of shared clonotypes between healthy human individuals. Sequencing used immunoSEQ multiplex PCR; TCRdb keeps in-frame clones, though not all of them. Among over a million clones, approximately 96% were seen once, and the ten largest hold roughly 1.1%. The specimen was naive CD4+ T cells sorted from blood. Subset defined: CD45RA+ positively selected. The origin of the receptors is a man aged 25-45 years in good health.

The gene calls are TRBV18 and TRBJ2-1; D tentatively fits TRBD1 or TRBD2 (5 bases each). Germline V gene data show CDR1 as KGHSH and CDR2 as LQKENI. The CDR3 spans 14 residues. Trimming removed 2 bases at V and 10 bases at J, with 15 bases between. The CDR3 region is CASSPSGHISEQFF. The CDR3 bases are TGTGCCAGCTCACCAAGCGGACACATCTCAGAGCAGTTCTTC.

A single count supports this clone. This chain uses TRBV6-6 with TRBJ1-5; no definite D call. The germline V gene has CDR1 MNHNY and CDR2 SVGAGI (reference sequence). V was cut by 2 bases and J by 6 bases, with 14 bases left in between. The CDR3 contains 15 residues. The CDR3 reads CASSYGQTFSQPQHF. The DNA of the CDR3 is TGTGCCAGCAGTTACGGCCAGACCTTCAGTCAGCCCCAGCATTTT.

This chain connects TRBV29-1 to TRBJ2-5; D remains unclear. The CDR3 spans 13 residues. The V and J ends lost 4 bases and 1 base respectively, with 10 bases between them. Germline CDR1 and CDR2: SQVTM and ANQGSEA. In DNA, the CDR3 is TGCAGCGTTGTAACTATAATCCAAGAGACCCAGTACTTC. The encoded protein is CSVVTIIQETQYF.

This sequence joins TRBV11-3 and TRBJ2-2; 8 bases are a match to TRBD1. V dropped 5 bases and J dropped 15; count of bases not matched to a gene: 8. The CDR3 length is 12 residues. From germline, CDR1 is SGHNT and CDR2 YENEEA. The CDR3 DNA reads TGTGCCAGCAGCCGTGGGACAGGAAGTATGTTTTTT. Translating it yields CASSRGTGSMFF.

The chain combines TRBV14 with TRBJ2-7; tentatively, D is TRBD2 (6 bases). The V gene lost 4 bases and the J gene lost 0 bases, with 13 bases spanning the gap. CDR3 size: 15 residues. The germline gives CDR1 SGHDN, CDR2 FVKESK. The CDR3 DNA sequence: TGTGCCAGCAGCCCCCCGGGAGCTACCTCCTACGAGCAGTACTTC. Amino acid sequence: CASSPPGATSYEQYF.

The V call is TRBV18, the J call TRBJ2-3; 13 bases map to TRBD2. With V trimmed by 5 bases and J by 6 bases, 5 bases remained unmatched. The germline V gene encodes CDR1 KGHSH and CDR2 LQKENI. This CDR3 contains 15 residues. CDR3 sequence (DNA): TGTGCCAGCTCAAGGACTAGCGGGAGTGGGGATACGCAGTATTTT. This translates into CASSRTSGSGDTQYF.

The V gene is TRBV4-2, the J gene TRBJ2-7; 7 positions match TRBD1. Trimming took 3 bases from V and 1 from J; bases not matched to a gene: 6. Germline loops: CDR1 LGHNA, CDR2 YNFKEQ. This CDR3 is built from 15 residues. The CDR3 DNA reads as TGTGCCAGCAGCCAGTTGACAGGGCGATCCTACGAGCAGTACTTC. Translating gives CASSQLTGRSYEQYF.

The chain recombines TRBV19 with TRBJ2-5; D gene ambiguous. The V and J ends lost 4 bases and 7 bases respectively, with 13 bases between them. The germline V gene encodes CDR1 LNHDA and CDR2 SQIVND (reference sequence). This CDR3 is 13 amino acids long. The CDR3 spells CASSSDAIGTQYF. CDR3 sequence (DNA): TGTGCCAGTAGTAGTGACGCAATAGGGACCCAGTACTTC.

The chain joins TRBV19 to TRBJ2-7, with 11 positions matching TRBD2. The CDR3 extends over 14 amino acids. V lost 5 bases to trimming and J lost 5 bases; unmatched junction nucleotides: 5. CDR1 LNHDA and CDR2 SQIVND come from the germline V gene (reference sequence). This chain's CDR3 is CASSVTSGIHEQYF. Written as DNA, the CDR3 is TGTGCCAGTAGTGTGACTAGCGGGATCCACGAGCAGTACTTC.

The gene calls are TRBV10-3 and TRBJ2-1; D uncertain. The germline gives CDR1 ENHRY, CDR2 SYGVKD. Trimming stripped 2 bases from V and 12 bases from J, with 14 bases between. The length of the CDR3 is 13 residues. CDR3 nucleotide sequence: TGTGCCATCAGTGAGCCAAGGCCTCTTGCGCAGTTCTTC. It encodes CAISEPRPLAQFF.

The genes are TRBV5-6 and TRBJ2-1, with D possibly being TRBD1 or TRBD2 (5 bases each). The germline gives CDR1 SGHDT, CDR2 YYEEEE. V was cut by 2 bases and J by 5 bases, with 14 bases left in between. This CDR3 comprises 15 residues. The CDR3 bases are TGTGCCAGCAGCTTCGGGGCCGAGGTGGACAATGAGCAGTTCTTC. This gives the protein CASSFGAEVDNEQFF.

The chain carries TRBV5-1 and TRBJ1-1; D unresolved. V lost 0 bases, J lost 6 bases, and 12 bases lay in between. The germline CDR1 and CDR2 sequences are SGHRS and YFSETQ. This CDR3 has 14 amino acids. For the CDR3, the DNA is TGCGCCAGCAGCTTGGGCTTCGCTCAAGCTGAAGCTTTCTTT. This gives the protein CASSLGFAQAEAFF.

V gene TRBV7-8 combines with J gene TRBJ2-2; TRBD1 matches 9 bases. Germline loops: CDR1 SGHVS, CDR2 FQNEAQ. Trimming took 8 bases from V and 5 from J; bases not matched to a gene: 3. The CDR3 runs 13 residues. CDR3 residues: CASGTGLTGELFF. CDR3 in DNA: TGTGCCAGCGGGACAGGGTTAACCGGGGAGCTGTTTTTT.

The chain is built from TRBV11-2 and TRBJ2-7; 8 bases line up with TRBD1. The ends lost 6 bases at V and 2 bases at J; junction bases unmatched: 6. Germline CDR1 is SGHAT and CDR2 is FQNNGV. The CDR3 runs 14 residues. The CDR3 DNA is TGTGCCAGCAGGGTTACAGGGGGGACCTACGAGCAGTACTTC. It yields the protein CASRVTGGTYEQYF.

The chain recombines TRBV21-1 with TRBJ1-2; the listed D gene, TRBD1, was not tested against the DNA. TRBV21-1 is termed a pseudogene. There are 9 residues in the CDR3. This CDR3 is CASGALSGF. CDR3 sequence (DNA): TGTGCCAGCGGGGCACTATCCGGCTTC.